One sample yielded the 29 T cell receptor beta chains listed below, sequenced in a study of T-cell reconstitution after alpha-beta-depleted transplantation in children. Preparing the TCRbeta library involved the use of unique molecular identifiers. TCRdb processed the PCR reads anew with MiXCR; each CDR3 protein has one entry. Altogether about 580,000 distinct CDR3 sequences are present, more than 20% being singletons, with the ten largest covering 12% to 15%. The sequencing here drew on PBMCs, mostly from graft donor cells, taken 360 days after TCRalphabeta/CD19-depleted stem cell transplant. The receptors shown here come from a boy younger than two who had a stem cell transplant for acute myeloid leukemia, so the T cells may come from the graft donor.

The table lists this clonotype with many counts. The rearrangement joins TRBV20-1 to TRBJ2-3, with TRBD2 matching 7 bases. Germline-derived CDR1 and CDR2 are DFQATT and SNEGSKA (reference sequence). After removal of 0 bases from V and 6 bases from J, the junction contained 0 bases not matched to a gene. The CDR3 has 12 residues. Here the CDR3 reads CSARDSGDTQYF. CDR3 sequence (DNA): TGCAGTGCTAGAGATAGCGGGGATACGCAGTATTTT.

Sample share makes this clonotype medium-sized. The V gene is TRBV13, the J gene TRBJ2-3; no clear D. Per the germline V gene, CDR1 is PRHDT and CDR2 is FYEKMQ (reference sequence). The CDR3 loop spans 13 amino acids. V shed 4 bases and J shed 1 base, with 6 bases lying between them. CDR3 nucleotide sequence: TGTGCCAGCAGCTCAATGGGCACAGATACGCAGTATTTT. Amino acid sequence: CASSSMGTDTQYF.

This clonotype was observed a handful of times. The V and J genes are TRBV25-1 and TRBJ1-1; D might be TRBD1 (5 bases). CDR1 and CDR2 from the germline V gene are MGHDK and SYGVNS. This CDR3 has 13 residues. V was clipped by 3 bases and J by 5 bases, with 10 bases between them. CDR3 loop: CASSDTGGTEAFF. The CDR3 DNA reads as TGTGCCAGCAGTGACACAGGTGGGACTGAAGCTTTCTTT.

This clonotype was picked up a small number of times. V usage is TRBV20-1 and J usage is TRBJ2-1; D not certain. Between the trimmed V and J ends, which lost 1 base and 6 bases, there was a span of 16 bases. Germline CDR1 DFQATT, CDR2 SNEGSKA (reference sequence). CDR3 length: 15 residues. The CDR3 DNA is TGCAGTGCTAGAGTTTTGGCCAGGAGAAGCAATGAGCAGTTCTTC. Residues: CSARVLARRSNEQFF.

This clonotype was counted between two and nine times. Here the CDR3 reads CASSSYLPDLSSYNEQFF. The CDR3 DNA reads TGTGCCAGCAGTTCCTATCTTCCAGACCTGAGCTCCTACAATGAGCAGTTCTTC. V is TRBV28 and J is TRBJ2-1; D remains ambiguous. The CDR3 loop spans 18 amino acids. Germline loops: CDR1 MDHEN, CDR2 SYDVKM. The V end lost 4 bases, the J end lost 0 bases, and 19 bases lay between the germline ends. Full variable domain (missing parts from reference TRBV28 and TRBJ2-1): DVKVTQSSRYLVKRTGEKVFLECVQDMDHENMFWYRQDPGLGLRLIYFSYDVKMKEKGDIPEGYSVSREKKERFSLILESASTNQTSMYLCASSSYLPDLSSYNEQFFGPGTRLTVL.

This clonotype was seen many times. This chain uses TRBV29-1 with TRBJ2-5; D is uncertain. V was clipped by 4 bases and J by 0 bases, with 12 bases between them. The CDR3 spans 14 residues. Germline-derived CDR1 and CDR2 are SQVTM and ANQGSEA. The chain's CDR3 is CSVVVDGNQETQYF. For the CDR3, the DNA is TGCAGCGTTGTTGTGGACGGTAACCAAGAGACCCAGTACTTC. Full variable domain (rest looked up from reference TRBV29-1 and TRBJ2-5): SAVISQKPSRDICQRGTSLTIQCQVDSQVTMMFWYRQQPGQSLTLIATANQGSEATYESGFVIDKFPISRPNLTFSTLTVSNMSPEDSSIYLCSVVVDGNQETQYFGPGTRLLVL.

This clonotype has only a few counts. This sequence joins TRBV7-2 and TRBJ2-3, with TRBD1 identical over 7 bases. The CDR3 has 16 amino acids. Germline V gene sequence: CDR1 SGHTA, CDR2 FQGNSA. V dropped 0 bases and J dropped 2; count of bases not matched to a gene: 5. The CDR3 protein is CASSLATGSYTDTQYF. CDR3 DNA: TGTGCCAGCAGCTTAGCGACAGGGTCTTACACAGATACGCAGTATTTT.

This clonotype was detected ten times or more. This rearrangement joins TRBV7-9 to TRBJ2-7; perhaps TRBD1 as D (6 bases). The germline CDR1 and CDR2 sequences are SEHNR and FQNEAQ (reference sequence). Trimming shortened V by 4 bases and J by 3 bases, and 13 bases separated the two germline ends. This CDR3 is built from 14 residues. Written as DNA, the CDR3 is TGTGCCAGCAGCTCCTCCGGGACACTCTACGAGCAGTACGTC. It encodes CASSSSGTLYEQYV.

The chain recombines TRBV7-2 with TRBJ2-3, with D possibly matching TRBD1 (8 bases). CDR1 and CDR2 (germline): SGHTA, FQGNSA. Trimming left V 3 bases short and J 4 bases short, with 17 bases between. This CDR3 is built from 16 residues. CDR3 loop: CASSLESTGGADTQYF. The CDR3 region has the DNA TGTGCCAGCAGCTTGGAGTCAACAGGGGGGGCAGATACGCAGTATTTT. Looking up the rest from reference TRBV7-2 and TRBJ2-3 gives the full variable domain: GAGVSQSPSNKVTEKGKDVELRCDPISGHTALYWYRQSLGQGLEFLIYFQGNSAPDKSGLPSDRFSAERTGGSVSTLTIQRTQQEDSAVYLCASSLESTGGADTQYFGPGTRLTVL.

The chain recombines TRBV12-3 or TRBV12-4 with TRBJ1-5; D is ambiguous. Deletions cut 2 bases from V and 0 bases from J, with 8 bases between. This CDR3 region has 15 residues. Written as DNA, the CDR3 is TGTGCCAGCAGTTTATGGGAATATAGCAATCAGCCCCAGCATTTT. It yields the protein CASSLWEYSNQPQHF.

This clonotype was detected once. The V call is TRBV29-1, the J call TRBJ1-2; D is unresolved. The germline V gene has CDR1 SQVTM and CDR2 ANQGSEA. V shed 6 bases and J shed 6 bases, with 14 bases lying between them. This CDR3 comprises 12 residues. The CDR3 reads CSVGFWENGYTF. Written as DNA, the CDR3 is TGCAGCGTGGGTTTCTGGGAGAATGGCTACACCTTC.

This chain joins TRBV9 and TRBJ2-1; 9 bases are shared with TRBD2. There are 15 residues in the CDR3. Germline-derived CDR1 and CDR2 are SGDLS and YYNGEE. Trimming at V came to 0 bases and at J to 7 bases, leaving 5 bases not matched to a gene. CDR3 coding DNA: TGTGCCAGCAGCGTAGCGGGACTAGCCTCTAATGAGCAGTTCTTC. Protein: CASSVAGLASNEQFF.

V gene TRBV12-3 or TRBV12-4 combines with J gene TRBJ2-6, with a possible D match to TRBD1 (6 bases). Trimming shortened V by 6 bases and J by 0 bases, and 18 bases separated the two germline ends. The CDR3 is 18 residues long. The CDR3 protein is CASRYRDGRDSGANVLTF. The CDR3 region has the DNA TGTGCCAGCAGGTACAGGGACGGTAGGGACTCTGGGGCCAACGTCCTGACTTTC.

The chain recombines TRBV7-2 with TRBJ2-1; TRBD2 might be the D (6 bases). Trimming pared 8 bases from V and 7 bases from J, leaving 21 bases between. Germline assignment: CDR1 SGHTA and CDR2 FQGNSA. This CDR3 region has 15 residues. CDR3 sequence: CASGHPGLGLNEQFF. The DNA for the CDR3 is TGTGCCAGCGGACATCCGGGACTCGGCCTAAATGAGCAGTTCTTC.

The chain joins TRBV20-1 to TRBJ2-2; D is undetermined. Trimming removed 3 bases from V and 0 bases from J, with 5 bases in between. This CDR3 contains 13 residues. CDR1 is DFQATT, CDR2 SNEGSKA, per germline (reference sequence). This chain's CDR3 is CSARAPNTGELFF. The CDR3 DNA reads as TGCAGTGCTAGGGCACCGAACACCGGGGAGCTGTTTTTT.

This clonotype was observed many times. The gene calls are TRBV4-3 and TRBJ2-1; D ambiguous. Germline V CDR1 and CDR2: LGHNA, YSLEER. This CDR3 is built from 14 residues. The V end was cut by 0 bases, the J end by 6 bases, with 9 bases between. The CDR3, as DNA: TGCGCCAGCAGCCAAGACCGGGCCCCCAATGAGCAGTTCTTC. This translates into CASSQDRAPNEQFF.

This clonotype was recorded a few times. This chain joins TRBV9 and TRBJ2-3, with 8 bases identical to TRBD2. CDR1 and CDR2 (germline): SGDLS, YYNGEE. The trim removed 3 bases at V and 1 base at J, leaving 13 bases unmatched. There are 18 residues in the CDR3. CDR3 DNA sequence: TGTGCCAGCAGCGCCCGGGGACTGGCGGGGGGCCGCACAGATACGCAGTATTTT. Amino acid sequence: CASSARGLAGGRTDTQYF.

In this sample, this clonotype turned up a few times. V usage is TRBV19 and J usage is TRBJ1-1; D call uncertain. The germline V gene encodes CDR1 LNHDA and CDR2 SQIVND (reference sequence). This CDR3 contains 14 residues. V dropped 4 bases and J dropped 3 bases, with 12 bases sitting between them. The chain's CDR3 is CASSKSHQDTEAFF. In DNA, the CDR3 is TGTGCCAGTAGTAAATCCCACCAGGACACTGAAGCTTTCTTT.

This chain links TRBV7-2 with TRBJ2-5, with D possibly being TRBD1 (6 bases). Trimming left V 0 bases short and J 5 bases short, with 10 bases between. This CDR3 comprises 14 residues. Germline V lookup: CDR1 SGHTA, CDR2 FQGNSA. The CDR3 here is CASSLAGQWETQYF. The CDR3 DNA sequence: TGTGCCAGCAGCTTAGCAGGACAGTGGGAGACCCAGTACTTC. Drawing the rest from reference TRBV7-2 and TRBJ2-5, the complete variable domain is GAGVSQSPSNKVTEKGKDVELRCDPISGHTALYWYRQSLGQGLEFLIYFQGNSAPDKSGLPSDRFSAERTGGSVSTLTIQRTQQEDSAVYLCASSLAGQWETQYFGPGTRLLVL.

This clonotype appeared a few times. This rearrangement joins TRBV20-1 to TRBJ2-3; a possible D gene is TRBD2 (5 bases). This CDR3 is 12 amino acids long. Trimming cost V 5 bases and J 5 bases, with 11 bases left between them. Germline assignment: CDR1 DFQATT and CDR2 SNEGSKA (reference sequence). The CDR3 DNA is TGCAGTGCTGAGAGCCGGGGAGATACGCAGTATTTT. As protein: CSAESRGDTQYF.

This clonotype was counted ten times or more. The chain uses TRBV20-1 and TRBJ2-1, with TRBD1 matching 7 bases. The CDR3 contains 13 residues. V shed 3 bases and J 6 bases; nucleotides not matched to a gene: 5. Germline V gene lookup returns CDR1 DFQATT and CDR2 SNEGSKA (reference sequence). CDR3 amino acids: CSARGQPFNEQFF. CDR3 sequence (DNA): TGCAGTGCTAGGGGACAGCCGTTCAATGAGCAGTTCTTC.

DNA of the CDR3: TGCAGTGCTAGAGATCGGACAGGGAGGGTGAACACTGAAGCTTTCTTT. Translation: CSARDRTGRVNTEAFF. V usage is TRBV20-1 and J usage is TRBJ1-1; 8 nucleotides match TRBD1. This CDR3 spans 16 amino acids. Germline-derived CDR1 and CDR2 are DFQATT and SNEGSKA (reference sequence). J lost 0 bases, V lost 0 bases, and 6 bases had no gene match.

This clonotype was found a few times. This chain connects TRBV7-2 to TRBJ2-5; weak D call: TRBD2 (5 bases). Between the trimmed V and J ends, which lost 1 base and 2 bases, there was a span of 14 bases. CDR1 is SGHTA and CDR2 is FQGNSA in the germline V gene. This CDR3 has 16 amino acids. For the CDR3, the DNA is TGTGCCAGCAGCTTAGAACAAGGACTGAGACAAGAGACCCAGTACTTC. Translating gives CASSLEQGLRQETQYF.

This clonotype was found a few times. This rearrangement joins TRBV6-5 to TRBJ1-5; D is undetermined. CDR3 length: 15 residues. CDR1 and CDR2 (germline): MNHEY, SVGAGI. V was clipped by 4 bases and J by 1 base, with 11 bases between them. This CDR3 reads CASSFSPGSNQPQHF. The DNA of the CDR3 is TGTGCCAGCAGTTTCAGCCCGGGGAGCAATCAGCCCCAGCATTTT.

J is TRBJ2-1 and V is TRBV7-9, with a tentative D call TRBD2 (6 bases). CDR1 and CDR2 (germline): SEHNR, FQNEAQ (reference sequence). Trimming cost V 8 bases and J 2 bases, with 16 bases left between them. CDR3 length: 15 residues. The CDR3 loop reads CASLGWRGTYNEQFF. CDR3 nucleotides: TGTGCCAGCTTAGGCTGGCGGGGCACCTACAATGAGCAGTTCTTC.

This clonotype was seen a handful of times. This chain links TRBV7-9 with TRBJ2-1, with TRBD1 matching over 8 bases. The CDR3 runs 15 residues. Per the germline V gene, CDR1 is SEHNR and CDR2 is FQNEAQ (reference sequence). Trimming took 5 bases from V and 4 from J; bases not matched to a gene: 7. The CDR3 protein is CASSNDRGWYNEQFF. The CDR3 nucleotides read TGTGCCAGCAGCAACGACAGGGGTTGGTACAATGAGCAGTTCTTC.

Ten or more counts support this clonotype. The chain joins TRBV6-1 to TRBJ1-6; tentatively, D is TRBD1 (5 bases). Trimming pared 6 bases from V and 6 bases from J, leaving 18 bases between. CDR1 is MNHNS and CDR2 is SASEGT in the germline V gene. CDR3 length equals 16 residues. The DNA of the CDR3 is TGTGCCAGCAGAAAAGGCAGGGAACCCGGTAATTCACCCCTCCACTTT. It codes for CASRKGREPGNSPLHF.

This clonotype was seen repeatedly, ten times or more. The chain employs TRBV20-1 and TRBJ2-1; D call uncertain. CDR1 DFQATT and CDR2 SNEGSKA come from the germline V gene (reference sequence). Deletions cut 0 bases from V and 2 bases from J, with 8 bases between. The CDR3 runs to 14 residues. The DNA for the CDR3 is TGCAGTGCTAGAGACCCGACCACCTACAATGAGCAGTTCTTC. Translating gives CSARDPTTYNEQFF.

The chain uses TRBV6-2 or TRBV6-3 and TRBJ1-5; possible D gene TRBD1, 6 bases. CDR1 is MNHEY and CDR2 is SVGEGT in the germline V gene. Trimming took off 8 bases at V and 6 bases at J, with 11 bases between the two ends. The CDR3 is made up of 12 amino acids. The CDR3 sequence: CASAYRVQPQHF. The CDR3 region has the DNA TGTGCCAGCGCGTACAGGGTTCAGCCCCAGCATTTT.